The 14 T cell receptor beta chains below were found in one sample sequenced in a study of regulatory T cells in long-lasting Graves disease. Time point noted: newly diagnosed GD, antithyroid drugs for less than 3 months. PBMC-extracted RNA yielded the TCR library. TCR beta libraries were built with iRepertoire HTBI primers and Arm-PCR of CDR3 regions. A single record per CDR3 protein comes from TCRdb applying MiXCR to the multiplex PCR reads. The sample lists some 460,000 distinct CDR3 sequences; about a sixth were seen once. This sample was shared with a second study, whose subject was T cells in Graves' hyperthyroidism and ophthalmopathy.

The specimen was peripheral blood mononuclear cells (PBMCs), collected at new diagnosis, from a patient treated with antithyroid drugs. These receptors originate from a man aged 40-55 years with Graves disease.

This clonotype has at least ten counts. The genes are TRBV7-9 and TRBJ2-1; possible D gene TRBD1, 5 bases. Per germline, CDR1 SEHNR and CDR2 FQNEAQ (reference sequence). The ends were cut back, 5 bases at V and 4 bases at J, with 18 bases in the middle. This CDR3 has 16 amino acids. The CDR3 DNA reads TGTGCCAGCAGCCCGACATTGGGGCGCTGGTACAATGAGCAGTTCTTC. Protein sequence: CASSPTLGRWYNEQFF.

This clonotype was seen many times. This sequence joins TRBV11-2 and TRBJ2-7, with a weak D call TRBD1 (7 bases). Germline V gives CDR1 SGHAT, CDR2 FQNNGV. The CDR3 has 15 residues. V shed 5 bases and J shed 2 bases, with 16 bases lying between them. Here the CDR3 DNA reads TGTGCCAGCAGCCCCACGCGGGACAGCACCTACGAGCAGTACTTC. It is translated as CASSPTRDSTYEQYF.

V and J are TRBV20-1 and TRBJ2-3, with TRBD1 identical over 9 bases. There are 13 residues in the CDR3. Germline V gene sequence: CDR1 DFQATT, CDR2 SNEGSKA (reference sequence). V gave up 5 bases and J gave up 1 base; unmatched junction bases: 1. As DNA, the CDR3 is TGCAGTGCTTGGGACAGGGGCACAGATACGCAGTATTTT. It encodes CSAWDRGTDTQYF.

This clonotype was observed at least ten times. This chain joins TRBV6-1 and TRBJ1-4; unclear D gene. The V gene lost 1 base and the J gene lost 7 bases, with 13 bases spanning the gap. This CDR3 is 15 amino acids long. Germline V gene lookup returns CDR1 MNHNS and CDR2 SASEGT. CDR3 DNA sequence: TGTGCCAGCAGTGAAGGCGGAATCGAGGTTGAAAAACTGTTTTTT. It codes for CASSEGGIEVEKLFF.

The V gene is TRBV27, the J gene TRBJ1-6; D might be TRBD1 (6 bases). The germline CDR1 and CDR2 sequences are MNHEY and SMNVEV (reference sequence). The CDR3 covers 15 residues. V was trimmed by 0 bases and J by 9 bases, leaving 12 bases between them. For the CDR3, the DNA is TGTGCCAGCAGTTTATCGAACGGGGGGCTTTCACCCCTCCACTTT. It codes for CASSLSNGGLSPLHF.

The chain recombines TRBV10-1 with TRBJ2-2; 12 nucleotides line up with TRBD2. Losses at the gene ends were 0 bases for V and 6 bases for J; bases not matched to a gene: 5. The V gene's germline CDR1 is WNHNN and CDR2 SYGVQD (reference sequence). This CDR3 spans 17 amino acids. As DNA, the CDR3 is TGCGCCAGCAGTGAGTCGAAGCTAGCGGGAGGGCCCGGGGAGCTGTTTTTT. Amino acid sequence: CASSESKLAGGPGELFF.

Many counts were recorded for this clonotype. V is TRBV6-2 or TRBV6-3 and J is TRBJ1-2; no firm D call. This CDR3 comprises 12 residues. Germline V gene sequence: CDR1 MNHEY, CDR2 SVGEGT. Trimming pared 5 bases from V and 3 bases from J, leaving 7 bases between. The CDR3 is CASSPDYYGYTF. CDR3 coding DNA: TGTGCCAGCAGTCCAGACTACTATGGCTACACCTTC.

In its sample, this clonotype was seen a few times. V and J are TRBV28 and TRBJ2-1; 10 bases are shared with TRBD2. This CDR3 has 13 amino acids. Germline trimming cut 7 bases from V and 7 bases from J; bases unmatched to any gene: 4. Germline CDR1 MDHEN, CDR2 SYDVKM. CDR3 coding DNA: TGTGCCAGCACCAGCGGGAGGGTGAATGAGCAGTTCTTC. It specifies CASTSGRVNEQFF.

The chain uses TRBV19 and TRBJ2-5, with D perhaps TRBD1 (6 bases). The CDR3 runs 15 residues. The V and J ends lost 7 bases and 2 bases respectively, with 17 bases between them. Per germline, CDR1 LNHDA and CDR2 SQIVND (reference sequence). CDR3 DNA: TGTGCCAGTACCCTCCGTCTCACAGGGCAAGAGACCCAGTACTTC. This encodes CASTLRLTGQETQYF.

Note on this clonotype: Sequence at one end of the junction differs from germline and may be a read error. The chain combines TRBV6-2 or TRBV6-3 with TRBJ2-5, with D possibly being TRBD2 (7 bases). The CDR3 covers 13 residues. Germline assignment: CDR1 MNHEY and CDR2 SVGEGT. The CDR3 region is CATSDWGGNEQYF. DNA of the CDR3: TGTGCCACCAGTGATTGGGGGGGCAATGAGCAGTACTTC.

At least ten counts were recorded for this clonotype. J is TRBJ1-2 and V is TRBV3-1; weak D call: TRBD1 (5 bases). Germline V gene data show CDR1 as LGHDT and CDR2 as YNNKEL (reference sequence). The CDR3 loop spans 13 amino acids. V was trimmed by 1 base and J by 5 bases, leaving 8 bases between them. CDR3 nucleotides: TGTGCCAGCAGCCAAGGGGGGTTTTATGGCTACACCTTC. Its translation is CASSQGGFYGYTF.

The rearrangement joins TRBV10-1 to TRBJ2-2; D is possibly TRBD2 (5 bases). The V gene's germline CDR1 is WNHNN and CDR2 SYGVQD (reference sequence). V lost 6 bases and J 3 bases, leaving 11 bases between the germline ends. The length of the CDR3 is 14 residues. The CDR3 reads CASRAGFYTGELFF. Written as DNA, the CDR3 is TGCGCCAGCAGGGCGGGCTTCTACACCGGGGAGCTGTTTTTT.

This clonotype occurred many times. The CDR3 DNA reads TGCGCCAGCAGAGACAGGGGGCTTCTCTCCTACGAGCAGTACTTC. Amino acids: CASRDRGLLSYEQYF. The chain carries TRBV10-1 and TRBJ2-7; 10 nucleotides align to TRBD1. CDR3 length: 15 amino acids. Germline V gene data show CDR1 as WNHNN and CDR2 as SYGVQD (reference sequence). The V segment lost 6 bases and the J segment 0 bases; nucleotides outside the gene matches: 5.

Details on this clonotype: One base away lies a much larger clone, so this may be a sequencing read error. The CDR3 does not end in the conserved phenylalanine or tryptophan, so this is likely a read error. CDR3 nucleotide sequence: TGCGCCAGCAGCTTGGCCGCCGGGGGGACCACCGGGGAGCTGTTTTCT. This codes for CASSLAAGGTTGELFS. The chain uses TRBV5-1 and TRBJ2-2, with TRBD2 matching 7 bases. The CDR3 spans 16 residues. From germline, CDR1 is SGHRS and CDR2 YFSETQ. The ends lost 0 bases at V and 4 bases at J; junction bases unmatched: 6.